Listed below are T cell receptor beta chains from one sample, sequenced in a study of cytomegalovirus exposure and HLA in healthy donors. Generated by immunoSEQ multiplex PCR, the TCRdb table keeps only in-frame clones and is missing some. The sample lists some 200,000 clones; roughly 83% were seen once. Sequences were obtained from PBMCs. All receptors come from a male donor in good health and CMV-seropositive. The CDR3 runs from the conserved cysteine through the conserved F or W. Fields, in order: CDR3 protein, CDR3 DNA, J gene, D gene, V gene, clone size. A D gene is named only where the DNA matches it firmly. Rows may omit the clone size; those that give it use once, few, many or a size class.

CASSLAGGSGTEAFF TGTGCCAGCAGCTTAGCCGGGGGGAGTGGCACTGAAGCTTTCTTT TRBJ1-1 NA TRBV7-6 NA
CASKNGLEYNEQFF TGCGCCAGCAAAAATGGCCTGGAGTACAATGAGCAGTTCTTC TRBJ2-1 NA TRBV5-1 NA
CASSWGRGTYEQYF TGTGCCAGCAGTTGGGGCAGGGGCACCTACGAGCAGTACTTC TRBJ2-7 NA TRBV28 NA
CASSEARGNQPQHF TGTGCCAGCAGTGAAGCCCGGGGGAACCAGCCCCAGCATTTT TRBJ1-5 NA TRBV2 few
CAIGTGGFNGYTF TGTGCCATAGGGACAGGGGGGTTCAATGGCTACACCTTC TRBJ1-2 TRBD1 TRBV10-3 NA
CASRLLAGEDSTDTQYF TGTGCCAGCAGGCTCCTAGCGGGAGAAGATAGCACAGATACGCAGTATTTT TRBJ2-3 TRBD2 TRBV28 NA
CASSSVLGQGTQYF TGCGCCAGCAGTTCCGTCCTCGGTCAGGGTACGCAGTATTTT TRBJ2-3 NA TRBV5-1 NA
CASSLDTGNTIYF TGTGCCAGCAGCTTAGACACGGGAAACACCATATATTTT TRBJ1-3 NA TRBV7-9 NA
CASSIPVDRVSVDEAFF TGTGCCAGCAGCATCCCGGTCGACAGGGTGTCGGTGGATGAAGCTTTCTTT TRBJ1-1 TRBD1 TRBV7-9 NA
CASSLRGSGYTF TGTGCCAGCAGTTTAAGGGGGAGTGGCTACACCTTC TRBJ1-2 NA TRBV27 NA
CASSVLAGNSYEQYF TGTGCCAGCAGTGTCCTAGCGGGTAACTCCTACGAGCAGTACTTC TRBJ2-7 TRBD2 TRBV27 NA
CASSLVLAGGRGEQFF TGTGCCAGCAGCTTAGTCCTCGCGGGGGGCCGGGGTGAGCAGTTCTTC TRBJ2-1 TRBD2 TRBV7-3 NA
CASSDSGVEQYF TGTGCCAGCAGTGATTCAGGGGTCGAGCAGTACTTC TRBJ2-7 NA TRBV6-1 NA
CTSSPKAGTSGGQGTQYF TGCACCAGCAGCCCCAAGGCCGGGACTAGCGGGGGGCAGGGGACCCAGTACTTC TRBJ2-5 NA TRBV1 NA
CASSFRRGRGEKLFF TGTGCCAGCAGCTTTCGTCGGGGTAGGGGGGAAAAACTGTTTTTT TRBJ1-4 NA TRBV5-6 NA